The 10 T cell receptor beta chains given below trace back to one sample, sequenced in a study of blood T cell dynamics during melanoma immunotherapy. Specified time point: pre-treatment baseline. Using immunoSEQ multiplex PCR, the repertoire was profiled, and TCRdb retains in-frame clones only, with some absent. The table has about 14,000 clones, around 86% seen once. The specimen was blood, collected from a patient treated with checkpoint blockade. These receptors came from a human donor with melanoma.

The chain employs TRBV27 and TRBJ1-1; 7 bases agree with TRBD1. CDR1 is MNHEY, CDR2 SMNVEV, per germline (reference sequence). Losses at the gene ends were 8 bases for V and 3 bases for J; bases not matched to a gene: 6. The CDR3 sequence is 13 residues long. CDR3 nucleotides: TGTGCCAGCTCTTCAGGGGGGTACACTGAAGCTTTCTTT. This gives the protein CASSSGGYTEAFF.

The CDR3 reads CASSSLTGGNSPLHF. The CDR3 coding sequence is TGTGCCAGCAGCTCCTTGACAGGGGGGAATTCACCCCTCCACTTT. V and J are TRBV5-5 and TRBJ1-6; TRBD1 matches at 9 bases. The CDR3 length is 15 residues. V lost 3 bases and J lost 7; bases outside the gene matches: 5. Germline V gene lookup returns CDR1 SGHKS and CDR2 YYEKEE (reference sequence).

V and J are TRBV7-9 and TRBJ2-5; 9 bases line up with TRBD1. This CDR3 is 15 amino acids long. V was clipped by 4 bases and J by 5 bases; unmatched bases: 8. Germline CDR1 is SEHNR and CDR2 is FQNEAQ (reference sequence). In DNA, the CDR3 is TGTGCCAGCAGCTGGGGACAGGGACTTCAGGAGACCCAGTACTTC. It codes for CASSWGQGLQETQYF.

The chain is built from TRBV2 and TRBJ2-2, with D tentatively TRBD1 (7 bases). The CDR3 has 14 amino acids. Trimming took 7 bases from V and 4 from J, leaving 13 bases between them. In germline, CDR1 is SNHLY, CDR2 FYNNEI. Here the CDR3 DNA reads TGTGCCAGCAATCACAGGGGACTCACCGGGGAGCTGTTTTTT. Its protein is CASNHRGLTGELFF.

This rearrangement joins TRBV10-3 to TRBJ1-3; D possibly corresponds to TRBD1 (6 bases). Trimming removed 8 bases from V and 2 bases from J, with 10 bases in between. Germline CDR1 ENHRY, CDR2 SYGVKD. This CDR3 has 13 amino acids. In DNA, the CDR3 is TGTGCCATCCAGGACAGTACTGGAAACACCATATATTTT. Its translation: CAIQDSTGNTIYF.

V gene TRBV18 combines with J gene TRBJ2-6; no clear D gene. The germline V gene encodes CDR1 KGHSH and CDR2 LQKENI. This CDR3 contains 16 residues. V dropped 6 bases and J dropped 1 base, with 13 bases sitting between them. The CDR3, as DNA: TGTGCCAGCTCTGCTATCCGGGCATCTGGGGCCAACGTCCTGACTTTC. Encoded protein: CASSAIRASGANVLTF.

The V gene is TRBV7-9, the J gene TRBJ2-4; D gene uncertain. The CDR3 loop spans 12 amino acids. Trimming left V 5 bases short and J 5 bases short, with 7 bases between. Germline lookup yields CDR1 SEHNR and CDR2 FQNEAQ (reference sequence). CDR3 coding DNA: TGTGCCAGCAGCCTGACGGAAAACATTCAGTACTTC. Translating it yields CASSLTENIQYF.

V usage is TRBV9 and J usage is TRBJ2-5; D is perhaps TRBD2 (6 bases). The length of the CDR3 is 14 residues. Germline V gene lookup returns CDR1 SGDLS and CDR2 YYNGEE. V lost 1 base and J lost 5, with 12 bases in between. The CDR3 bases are TGTGCCAGCAGCGTATTGGGGGGTATTGAGACCCAGTACTTC. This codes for CASSVLGGIETQYF. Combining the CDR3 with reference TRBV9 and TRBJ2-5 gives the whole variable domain DSGVTQTPKHLITATGQRVTLRCSPRSGDLSVYWYQQSLDQGLQFLIQYYNGEERAKGNILERFSAQQFPDLHSELNLSSLELGDSALYFCASSVLGGIETQYFGPGTRLLVL.

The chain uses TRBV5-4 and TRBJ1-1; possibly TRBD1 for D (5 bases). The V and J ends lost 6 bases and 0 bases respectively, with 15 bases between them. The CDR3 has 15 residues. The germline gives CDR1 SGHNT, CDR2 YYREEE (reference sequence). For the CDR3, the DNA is TGTGCCAGCATCTCCAGGGTGGGCATGAACACTGAAGCTTTCTTT. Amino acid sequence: CASISRVGMNTEAFF.

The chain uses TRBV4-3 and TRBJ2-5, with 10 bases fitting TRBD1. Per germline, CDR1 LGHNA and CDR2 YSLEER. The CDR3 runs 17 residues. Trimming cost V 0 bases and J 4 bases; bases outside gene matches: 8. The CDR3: CASSQDLRGQGGETQYF. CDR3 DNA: TGCGCCAGCAGCCAAGATCTTCGAGGACAGGGGGGAGAGACCCAGTACTTC.